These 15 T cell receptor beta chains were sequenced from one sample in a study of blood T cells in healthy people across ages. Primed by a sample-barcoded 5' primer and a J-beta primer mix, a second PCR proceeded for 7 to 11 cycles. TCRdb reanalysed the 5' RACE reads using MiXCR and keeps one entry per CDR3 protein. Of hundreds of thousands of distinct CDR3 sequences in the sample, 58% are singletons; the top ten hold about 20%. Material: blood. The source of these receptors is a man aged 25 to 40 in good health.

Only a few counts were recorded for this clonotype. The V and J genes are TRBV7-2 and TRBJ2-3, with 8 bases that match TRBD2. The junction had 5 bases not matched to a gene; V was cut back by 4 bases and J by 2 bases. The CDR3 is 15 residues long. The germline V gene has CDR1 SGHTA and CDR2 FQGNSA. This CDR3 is CASSSSGRDTDTQYF. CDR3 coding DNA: TGTGCCAGCAGCTCGAGCGGGAGAGACACAGATACGCAGTATTTT.

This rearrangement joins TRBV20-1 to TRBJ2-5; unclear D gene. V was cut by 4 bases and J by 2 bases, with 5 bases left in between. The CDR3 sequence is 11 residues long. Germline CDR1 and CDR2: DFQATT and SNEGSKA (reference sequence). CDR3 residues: CSATLQETQYF. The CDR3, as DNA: TGCAGTGCTACCCTGCAAGAGACCCAGTACTTC.

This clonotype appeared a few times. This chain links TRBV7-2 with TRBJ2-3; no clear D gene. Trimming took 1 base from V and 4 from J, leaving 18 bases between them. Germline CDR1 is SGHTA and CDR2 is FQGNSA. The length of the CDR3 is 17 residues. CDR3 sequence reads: CASSLVPGALSPDTQYF. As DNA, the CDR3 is TGTGCCAGCAGCTTAGTTCCGGGTGCTCTGTCCCCAGATACGCAGTATTTT. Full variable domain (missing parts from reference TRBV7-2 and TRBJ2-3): GAGVSQSPSNKVTEKGKDVELRCDPISGHTALYWYRQSLGQGLEFLIYFQGNSAPDKSGLPSDRFSAERTGGSVSTLTIQRTQQEDSAVYLCASSLVPGALSPDTQYFGPGTRLTVL.

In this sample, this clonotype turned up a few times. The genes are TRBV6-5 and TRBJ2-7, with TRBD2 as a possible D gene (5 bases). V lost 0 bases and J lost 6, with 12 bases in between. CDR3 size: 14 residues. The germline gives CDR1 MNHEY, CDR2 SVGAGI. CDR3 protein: CASSYSLFGGEQYF. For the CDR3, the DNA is TGTGCCAGCAGTTACTCCCTGTTCGGAGGCGAGCAGTACTTC.

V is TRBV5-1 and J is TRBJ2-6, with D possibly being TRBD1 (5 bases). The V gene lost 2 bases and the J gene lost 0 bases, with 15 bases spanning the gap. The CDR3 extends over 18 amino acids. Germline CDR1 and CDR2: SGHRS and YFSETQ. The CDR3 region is CASSLNAQGSSGANVLTF. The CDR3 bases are TGCGCCAGCAGCTTAAATGCGCAGGGAAGCTCTGGGGCCAACGTCCTGACTTTC.

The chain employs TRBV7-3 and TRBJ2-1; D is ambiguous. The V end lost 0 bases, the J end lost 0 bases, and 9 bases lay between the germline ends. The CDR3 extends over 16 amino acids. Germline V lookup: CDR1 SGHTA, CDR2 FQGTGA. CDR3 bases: TGTGCCAGCAGCTTAACGAGAAAAGGCTCCTACAATGAGCAGTTCTTC. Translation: CASSLTRKGSYNEQFF.

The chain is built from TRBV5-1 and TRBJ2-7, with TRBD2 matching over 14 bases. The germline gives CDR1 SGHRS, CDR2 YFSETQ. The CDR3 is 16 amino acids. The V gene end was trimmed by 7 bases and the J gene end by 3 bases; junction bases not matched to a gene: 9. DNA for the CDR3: TGCGCCAGCGGACTAGCGGGAGGCCTCTCTTTCTACGAGCAGTACTTC. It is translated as CASGLAGGLSFYEQYF.

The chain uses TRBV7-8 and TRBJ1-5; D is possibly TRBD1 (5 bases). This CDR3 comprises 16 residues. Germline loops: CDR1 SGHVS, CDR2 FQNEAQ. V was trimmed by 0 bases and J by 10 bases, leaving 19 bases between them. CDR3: CASSLAKVGVKGPQHF. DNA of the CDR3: TGTGCCAGCAGCTTAGCAAAAGTGGGGGTGAAGGGCCCCCAGCATTTT.

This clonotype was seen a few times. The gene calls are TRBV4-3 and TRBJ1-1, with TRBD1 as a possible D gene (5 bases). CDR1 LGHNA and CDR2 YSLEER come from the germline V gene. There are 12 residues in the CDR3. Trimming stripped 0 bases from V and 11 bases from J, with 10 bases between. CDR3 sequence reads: CASSQDATGAFF. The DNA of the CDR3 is TGCGCCAGCAGCCAAGATGCCACAGGCGCTTTCTTT.

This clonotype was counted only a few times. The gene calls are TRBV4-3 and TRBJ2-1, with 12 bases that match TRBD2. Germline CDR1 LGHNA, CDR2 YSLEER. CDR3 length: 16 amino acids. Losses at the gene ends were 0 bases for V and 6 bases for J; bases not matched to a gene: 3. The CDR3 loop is CASSQDMTSGSNEQFF. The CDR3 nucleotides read TGCGCCAGCAGCCAAGATATGACTAGCGGGAGCAATGAGCAGTTCTTC.

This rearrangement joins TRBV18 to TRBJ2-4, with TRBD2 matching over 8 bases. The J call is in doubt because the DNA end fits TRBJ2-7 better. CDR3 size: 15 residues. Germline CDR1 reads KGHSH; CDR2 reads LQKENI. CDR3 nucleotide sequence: TGTGCCAGCTCACCGGCGGGAGGCCCCTTGTACGAGCAGTACTTC. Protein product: CASSPAGGPLYEQYF.

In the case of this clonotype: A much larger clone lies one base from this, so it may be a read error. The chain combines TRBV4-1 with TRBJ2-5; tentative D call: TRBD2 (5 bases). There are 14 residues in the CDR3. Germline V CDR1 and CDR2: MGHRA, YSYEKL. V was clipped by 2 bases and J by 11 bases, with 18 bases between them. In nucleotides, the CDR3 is TGCGCCAGCAGCCAACTCACTAGAGACAATGAGCAGTACTTC. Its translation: CASSQLTRDNEQYF.

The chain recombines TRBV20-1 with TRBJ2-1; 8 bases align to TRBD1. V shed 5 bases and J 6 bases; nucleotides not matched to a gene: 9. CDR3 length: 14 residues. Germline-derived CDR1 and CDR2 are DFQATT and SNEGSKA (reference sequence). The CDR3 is CSAWNFQGANEQFF. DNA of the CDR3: TGCAGTGCTTGGAATTTTCAGGGGGCCAATGAGCAGTTCTTC.

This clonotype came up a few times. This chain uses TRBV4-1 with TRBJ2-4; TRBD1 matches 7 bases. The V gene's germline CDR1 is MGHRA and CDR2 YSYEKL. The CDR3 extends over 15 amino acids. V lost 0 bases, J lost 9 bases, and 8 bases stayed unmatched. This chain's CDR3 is CASSQEPGGGGIQYF. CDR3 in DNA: TGCGCCAGCAGCCAAGAGCCAGGGGGTGGTGGCATTCAGTACTTC.

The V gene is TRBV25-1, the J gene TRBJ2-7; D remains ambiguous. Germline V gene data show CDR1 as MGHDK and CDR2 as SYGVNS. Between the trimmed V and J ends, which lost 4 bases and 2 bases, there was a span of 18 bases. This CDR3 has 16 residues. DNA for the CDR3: TGTGCCAGCAGTGGCACTGACGGAAGCTACACCTACGAGCAGTACTTC. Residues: CASSGTDGSYTYEQYF.